Listed below are T cell receptor delta chains from one sample, sequenced in a study of Vδ1+ human thymocytes. TCRdb reanalysed the multiplex PCR reads with CATT. The data hold approximately 24,000 delta-chain clones, with 7.4% observed a single time. The sequenced material came from Vdelta1+ gamma-delta thymocytes from the thymus. The source is a girl under two years old who had congenital heart surgery. CDR3s include the opening cysteine and the closing phenylalanine or tryptophan. A D gene is named only where the DNA matches it firmly. Clone sizes are given selectively: once, few, many, or a class where the clone is expanded.

size | J | D | V | length | DNA | CDR3
NA | TRDJ1 | TRDD2 | TRDV1 | 20 | TGTGCTCTTGGGGAACCCGTTATACCTTCCTACCTTACTGGACTCGATAAACTCATCTTT | CALGEPVIPSYLTGLDKLIF
few | TRDJ1 | NA | TRDV1 | 20 | TGTGCTCTCGCTAGAAGTAATCCTACGAGGGGTACTGGAATCACCGATAAACTCATCTTT | CALARSNPTRGTGITDKLIF
few | TRDJ1 | TRDD2 | TRDV1 | 19 | TGTGCTCTTGGGGAACGCATTACGGTTTCCTACAAGTACACCGATAAACTCATCTTT | CALGERITVSYKYTDKLIF
NA | TRDJ2 | NA | TRDV1 | 19 | TGTGCTCTTGGGGAACTAGAAGGCTACTGGGTAAACCACACAGCACAACTCTTCTTT | CALGELEGYWVNHTAQLFF
few | TRDJ1 | NA | TRDV1 | 20 | TGTGCTCTTGGGGAAGGGGACCTACTCCTGACCCCCTTGTACACCGATAAACTCATCTTT | CALGEGDLLLTPLYTDKLIF
NA | TRDJ1 | NA | TRDV1 | 16 | TGTGCTCTTGGGGAAGCCCGGCGAGGTGGAACCGATAAACTCATCTTT | CALGEARRGGTDKLIF
NA | TRDJ1 | TRDD3 | TRDV1 | 22 | TGTGCTCTTGGGGTCCCACTCCTGCCTACAAGTCGTACTGGGGGTCCTACCGATAAACTCATCTTT | CALGVPLLPTSRTGGPTDKLIF
few | TRDJ1 | NA | TRDV1 | 17 | TGTGCTCTTGGGGAACTAGAGTACGCGGGGGACACCGATAAACTCATCTTT | CALGELEYAGDTDKLIF
few | TRDJ1 | NA | TRDV1 | 18 | TGTGCTCTTGGGGAAGATCAAGGATCGGGGGGTTACACCTATAAACTCATCTTT | CALGEDQGSGGYTYKLIF
few | TRDJ1 | TRDD3 | TRDV1 | 24 | TGTGCTCTTGGGGAAAGTCCTCCTACGATGGTACTGGGGGAGCACCCTCCTTACGCCGATAAACTCATCTTT | CALGESPPTMVLGEHPPYADKLIF
medium-sized | TRDJ3 | TRDD3 | TRDV2 | 19 | TGTGCCTGTGACAAAGTACTGGGGGAGAGCTCCTGGGACACCCGACAGATGTTTTTC | CACDKVLGESSWDTRQMFF
few | TRDJ1 | NA | TRDV1 | 19 | TGTGCTCTTGGGGAACTAGACGACCCATCCTACACTGGGTTCGATAAACTCATCTTT | CALGELDDPSYTGFDKLIF
NA | TRDJ1 | NA | TRDV1 | 18 | TGTGCTCTTGGGGGTGTCAGGGGCTTGGGGACCAACACCGATAAACTCATCTTT | CALGGVRGLGTNTDKLIF
NA | TRDJ1 | TRDD3 | TRDV1 | 20 | TGTGCTCTTGGGCTCTTACCGGTGCTGGGGGTTCTATCTTACACCGATAAACTCATCTTT | CALGLLPVLGVLSYTDKLIF
few | TRDJ1 | NA | TRDV1 | 17 | TGTGCTCTTGGGTTCTTCCTCCGGCCCTTCAACGGCGATAAACTCATCTTT | CALGFFLRPFNGDKLIF
few | TRDJ1 | NA | TRAV29/DV5 | 17 | TGTGCAGCAAGCGTATGTTGGTTACTGGTTGACACCGATAAACTCATCTTT | CAASVCWLLVDTDKLIF
NA | TRDJ1 | TRDD2 | TRDV1 | 22 | TGTGCTCTTGGGGCCCCAAGCGCCTTTATTGTTTCCTACCCGGGTTCATCCGATAAACTCATCTTT | CALGAPSAFIVSYPGSSDKLIF
NA | TRDJ1 | NA | TRDV1 | 20 | TGTGCTCTTGGGGATAGGACTTACCACTACCCTCCTTTAGGGGATGTAAATCTCATCTTT | CALGDRTYHYPPLGDVNLIF
NA | TRDJ1 | TRDD3 | TRDV1 | 17 | TGTGCTCTTGGGACCCTTACCCTGGGGGATTCGGCCGATAAACTCATCTTT | CALGTLTLGDSADKLIF
NA | TRDJ1 | TRDD3 | TRDV1 | 16 | TGTGCTCTTGGGGGTCCTAGGCTGGGGGGGACCGATAAACTCATCTTT | CALGGPRLGGTDKLIF
few | TRDJ1 | NA | TRDV1 | 22 | TGTGCTCTTGGGCCCTCCAGCACTGTAGTCCCACGGGGGGTCCGCGACACCGATAAACTCATCTTT | CALGPSSTVVPRGVRDTDKLIF
NA | TRDJ1 | NA | TRDV1 | 14 | TGTGCTCTTGGGGAGCCGCCTTCCCACCTTAAACTCATCTTT | CALGEPPSHLKLIF
NA | TRDJ1 | TRDD3 | TRDV1 | 18 | TGTGCCCTTGGGGAAAATACTTGGGGGATACATGGTGCCGATAAACTCATCTTT | CALGENTWGIHGADKLIF
NA | TRDJ1 | NA | TRDV1 | 19 | TGTGCTCTTGGGGAAAGTTCGCGAGGTCCGTACGCCAACACCGATAAACTCATCTTT | CALGESSRGPYANTDKLIF
NA | TRDJ1 | NA | TRDV1 | 20 | TGTGCTCTTGGCCACTCCTTCCCACGCGTCTGGGGTCTCGAGGCCGATAAACTCATCTTT | CALGHSFPRVWGLEADKLIF
few | TRDJ1 | NA | TRDV1 | 20 | TGTGCTCTTGGGGAAGAGAATAAGTTTCCTTCAGGGATGTACACCGATAAACTCATCTTT | CALGEENKFPSGMYTDKLIF
few | TRDJ1 | TRDD3 | TRDV1 | 20 | TGTGCTCTTGGGAACCCCTATCTCGGCCTTCTTTACTGGGGGATTGATAAACTCATCTTT | CALGNPYLGLLYWGIDKLIF
few | TRDJ1 | TRDD3 | TRDV1 | 25 | TGTGCTCTTGGGGGGCCCCCCCCTCCTTCCTCGAACTGGGGGACTTTAGATTTGTACACCGATAAACTCATCTTT | CALGGPPPPSSNWGTLDLYTDKLIF
few | TRDJ1 | TRDD3 | TRDV1 | 17 | TGTGCTCTTGGGGAACTGGTCTTCGCCGGGGGATTAGGCGAACTTATCTTT | CALGELVFAGGLGELIF
few | TRDJ1 | TRDD3 | TRDV1 | 24 | TGTGCTCTTGGGGAATTACTCTCATGGGCTATTGATTACTGGGGGATACGCGGGACCGATAAACTCATCTTT | CALGELLSWAIDYWGIRGTDKLIF
NA | TRDJ1 | TRDD3 | TRDV1 | 25 | TGTGCTCTTGCCAAACGAGCACAACATGTGCGTACTGGGGGATACTGGAGGGAGTACACCGATAAACTCATCTTT | CALAKRAQHVRTGGYWREYTDKLIF
few | TRDJ1 | NA | TRDV1 | 17 | TGTGCTCTTGGGGAACTAATTGGGGCCCGCGGAGGACTCAAACTCATCTTT | CALGELIGARGGLKLIF
NA | TRDJ1 | NA | TRDV1 | 15 | TGTGCTCTTGGGGAATCGGTGGATTACACCGATAAACTCATCTTT | CALGESVDYTDKLIF
few | TRDJ1 | TRDD3 | TRDV1 | 18 | TGTGCTCTTGGGGAATTGGGTGGGGGACCGGCTTACACCGATAAACTCATCTTT | CALGELGGGPAYTDKLIF
few | TRDJ1 | TRDD3 | TRDV1 | 19 | TGTGCTCTTGAAAGGGCCCCCAGACTGGGGGAGCCCTACACCGATAAACTCATCTTT | CALERAPRLGEPYTDKLIF
NA | TRDJ1 | TRDD2 | TRDV1 | 22 | TGTGCTCTTGGGGATTTTCCTACCGATCCTTTGGGGAGTCCTTCGTACACCGATAAACTCATCTTT | CALGDFPTDPLGSPSYTDKLIF
few | TRDJ1 | NA | TRDV1 | 16 | TGTGCTCTTGGGGAATTACTCCCAGGATTAACCGATAAACTCATCTTT | CALGELLPGLTDKLIF
few | TRDJ1 | TRDD2 | TRDV1 | 19 | TGTGCTCTTGGGGGACCCTTAACTTCCTACGAGGGATACACCGATAAACTCATCTTT | CALGGPLTSYEGYTDKLIF
few | TRDJ1 | NA | TRDV1 | 17 | TGTGCTCTTGGGGAACTCCCCGGGGGAGGCTACACCGATAAACTCATCTTT | CALGELPGGGYTDKLIF
few | TRDJ1 | NA | TRDV1 | 22 | TGTGCTCTTGGGATTAACCCCCAGCTTCCTACCCTTACTGGGGCACACACCGATAAACTCATCTTT | CALGINPQLPTLTGAHTDKLIF
NA | TRDJ1 | TRDD3 | TRDV1 | 20 | TGTGCTCTTGGGGAACTACGCGCCAACTGGGGGATAGGGCGTACCGATAAACTCATCTTT | CALGELRANWGIGRTDKLIF
NA | TRDJ1 | NA | TRDV1 | 18 | TGTGCTCTTGGTGCCTCCTGGGGTCGACTGGAGTTCACCGATAAACTCATCTTT | CALGASWGRLEFTDKLIF
NA | TRDJ1 | TRDD3 | TRDV1 | 18 | TGTGCTCTTGGGGAAGTAAGTACTGGGGGAGAGTACACCGATAAACTCATCTTT | CALGEVSTGGEYTDKLIF
few | TRDJ1 | NA | TRDV1 | 19 | TGTGCTCTTTGGGAACTAATCCCTCCTGGGTGCAGGAACACCGATAAACTCATCTTT | CALWELIPPGCRNTDKLIF
NA | TRDJ1 | TRDD3 | TRDV1 | 20 | TGTGCTCTTGGGGAAGTACCCCCTCCTGGGGGATACTGTCGCACCGATAAACTCATCTTT | CALGEVPPPGGYCRTDKLIF
few | TRDJ1 | TRDD3 | TRDV1 | 19 | TGTGCTCTTGGGGAACCCGTTCCTACTGGGGGATCGTACACCGATAAACTCATCTTT | CALGEPVPTGGSYTDKLIF
NA | TRDJ1 | NA | TRDV1 | 19 | TGTGCTCTTGGGGAACAAACCTACAATTCCGAGCTGTACACCGATAAACTCATCTTT | CALGEQTYNSELYTDKLIF
NA | TRDJ1 | TRDD3 | TRDV1 | 20 | TGTGCTCTTGGGGAATCAACGAGGGAAAGGCGGGGGATTTACACCGATAAACTCATCTTT | CALGESTRERRGIYTDKLIF
medium-sized | TRDJ1 | NA | TRAV29/DV5 | 18 | TGTGCAGCAAGCGCGATCCCTTCTTTCGGGATCCTAACCGATAAACTCATCTTT | CAASAIPSFGILTDKLIF
few | TRDJ1 | TRDD3 | TRDV1 | 19 | TGTGCTCTTGGGGAACTGGGCCCCACGGGGATACCGTACACCGATAAACTCATCTTT | CALGELGPTGIPYTDKLIF
few | TRDJ1 | NA | TRDV1 | 11 | TGTGCTCTTGGGGAAGATTGTAAACTCATCTTT | CALGEDCKLIF
NA | TRDJ1 | NA | TRDV1 | 16 | TGTGCTCTTGGGGAAGCGGTGTTCGGGACCCCCGATAAACTCATCTTT | CALGEAVFGTPDKLIF
few | TRDJ1 | TRDD3 | TRDV1 | 20 | TGTGCTCTTGACCGTTTCCCCATCCTTGGCCTACTGGGGCTCCGCGATAAACTCATCTTT | CALDRFPILGLLGLRDKLIF